This T cell receptor (beta chain) was observed in a study of OX40 agonist ivuxolimab in advanced cancers. On the study more broadly: Patients were treated with ivuxolimab, an agonistic anti-OX40 (CD134) antibody. General study results and limits: Among some nonresponders, normalized T-cell clonal expansion was also low.

Libraries were prepared by immunoSEQ multiplex PCR; TCRdb keeps only in-frame clonotypes and omits some of them. The sample carries approximately 84,000 clones, approximately 89% recorded once. As concerns this clone: Its antigen is not identified.

The sample consisted of CD4+ or CD8+ T cells sorted from blood, taken in a trial of the OX40 agonist ivuxolimab. This TCR came from an adult with an advanced solid tumor such as melanoma, head and neck, liver or kidney cancer.

CDR3 sequence reads: CASSAGQSNWPQHF. CDR3 coding DNA: TGTGCCAGCAGTGCGGGACAGAGCAATTGGCCCCAGCATTTT. V gene TRBV6-1 combines with J gene TRBJ1-5; 7 bases are shared with TRBD1. The V gene's germline CDR1 is MNHNS and CDR2 SASEGT. J lost 9 bases, V lost 4 bases, and 9 bases had no gene match. The CDR3 extends over 14 amino acids.